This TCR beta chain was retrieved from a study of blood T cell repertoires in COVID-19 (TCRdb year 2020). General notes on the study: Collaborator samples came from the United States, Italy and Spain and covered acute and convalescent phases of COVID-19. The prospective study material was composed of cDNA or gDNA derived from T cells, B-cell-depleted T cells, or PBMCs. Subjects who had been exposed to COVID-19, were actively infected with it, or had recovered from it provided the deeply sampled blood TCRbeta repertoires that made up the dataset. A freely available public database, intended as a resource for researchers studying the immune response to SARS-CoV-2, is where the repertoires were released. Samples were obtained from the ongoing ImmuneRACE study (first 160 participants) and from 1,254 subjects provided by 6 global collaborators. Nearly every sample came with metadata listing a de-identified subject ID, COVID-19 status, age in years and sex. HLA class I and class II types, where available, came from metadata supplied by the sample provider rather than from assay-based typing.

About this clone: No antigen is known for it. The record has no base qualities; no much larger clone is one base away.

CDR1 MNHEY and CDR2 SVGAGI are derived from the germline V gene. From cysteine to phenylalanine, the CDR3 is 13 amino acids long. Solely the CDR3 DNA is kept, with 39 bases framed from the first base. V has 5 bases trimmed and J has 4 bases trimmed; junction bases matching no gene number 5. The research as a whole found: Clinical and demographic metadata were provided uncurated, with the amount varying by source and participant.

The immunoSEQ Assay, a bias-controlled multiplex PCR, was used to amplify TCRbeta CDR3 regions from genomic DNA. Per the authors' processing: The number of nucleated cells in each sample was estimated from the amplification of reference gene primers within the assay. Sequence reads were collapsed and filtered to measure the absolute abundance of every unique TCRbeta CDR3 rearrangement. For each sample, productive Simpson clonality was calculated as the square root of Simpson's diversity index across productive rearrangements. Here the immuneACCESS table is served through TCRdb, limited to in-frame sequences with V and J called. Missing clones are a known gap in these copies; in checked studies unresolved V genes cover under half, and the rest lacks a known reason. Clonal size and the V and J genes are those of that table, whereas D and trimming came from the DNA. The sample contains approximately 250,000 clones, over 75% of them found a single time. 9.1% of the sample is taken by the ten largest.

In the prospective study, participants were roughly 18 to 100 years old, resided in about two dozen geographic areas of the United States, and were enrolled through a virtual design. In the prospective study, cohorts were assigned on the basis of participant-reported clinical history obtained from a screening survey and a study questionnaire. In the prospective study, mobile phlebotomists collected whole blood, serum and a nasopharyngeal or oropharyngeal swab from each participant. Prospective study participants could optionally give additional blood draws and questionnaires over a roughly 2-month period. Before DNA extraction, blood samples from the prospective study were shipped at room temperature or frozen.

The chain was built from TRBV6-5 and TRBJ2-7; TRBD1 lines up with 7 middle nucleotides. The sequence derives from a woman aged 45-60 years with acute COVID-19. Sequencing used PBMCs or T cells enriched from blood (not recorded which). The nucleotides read TGTGCCAGCAGTCAGGGGGTTTGGTACGAGCAGTACTTC. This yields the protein CASSQGVWYEQYF.